This T cell receptor (beta chain) originates from a study of yellow fever vaccine responses in identical twins. The CDR3 loop spans 12 amino acids. CDR1 is SQVTM and CDR2 is ANQGSEA in the germline V gene. Trimming removed 6 bases from V and 10 bases from J, with 16 bases in between. General observations from the study: The T cell response to vaccination in identical twins was reportedly partly convergent and partly personalized.

With regard to this clonotype: What it binds is not known.

TCRdb reprocessed the RT-PCR reads via MiXCR and lists one record per CDR3 protein. The sample yields around 6,900 distinct CDR3 sequences, 65% to 85% seen once. This receptor was obtained from a woman younger than 30 who received the yellow fever vaccine. This chain connects TRBV29-1 to TRBJ2-1, with D unclear. Sequencing was performed on T cells from blood (PBMCs), unsorted or a sorted subset (not recorded which), taken before or after yellow fever vaccination (not recorded which). The CDR3 DNA is TGCAGCGTAGGAACAACAGAACGGGAGCAGTTCTTC. Amino acids: CSVGTTEREQFF.